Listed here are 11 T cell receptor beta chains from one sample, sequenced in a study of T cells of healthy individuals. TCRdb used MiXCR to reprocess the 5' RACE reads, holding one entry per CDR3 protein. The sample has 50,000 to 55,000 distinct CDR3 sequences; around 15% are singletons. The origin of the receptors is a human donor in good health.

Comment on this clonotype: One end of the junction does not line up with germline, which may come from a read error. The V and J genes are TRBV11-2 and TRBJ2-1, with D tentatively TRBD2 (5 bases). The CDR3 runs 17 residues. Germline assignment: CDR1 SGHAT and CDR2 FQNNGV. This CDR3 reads CASSPDSSSWGSDEKFF. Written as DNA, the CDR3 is TGTGCCAGCAGCCCCGACTCTAGCTCATGGGGTAGCGATGAGAAGTTCTTC.

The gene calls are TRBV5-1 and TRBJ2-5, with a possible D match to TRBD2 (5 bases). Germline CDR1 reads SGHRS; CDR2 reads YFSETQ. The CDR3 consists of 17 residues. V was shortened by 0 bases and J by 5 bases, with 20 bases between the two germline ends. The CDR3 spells CASSLAATEKRGETQYF. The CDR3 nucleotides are TGCGCCAGCAGCTTGGCCGCTACAGAAAAACGCGGGGAGACCCAGTACTTC. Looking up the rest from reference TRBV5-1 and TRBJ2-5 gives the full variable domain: KAGVTQTPRYLIKTRGQQVTLSCSPISGHRSVSWYQQTPGQGLQFLFEYFSETQRNKGNFPGRFSGRQFSNSRSEMNVSTLELGDSALYLCASSLAATEKRGETQYFGPGTRLLVL.

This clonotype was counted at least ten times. The CDR3 DNA reads TGCAGTGCTTCGGGACTCCGAAAGGACGAGCAGTACTTC. Translation: CSASGLRKDEQYF. This rearrangement joins TRBV20-1 to TRBJ2-7; D is possibly TRBD2 (6 bases). The germline V and J ends were trimmed by 5 bases and 5 bases, with 16 bases remaining between them. This CDR3 spans 13 amino acids. Per germline, CDR1 DFQATT and CDR2 SNEGSKA (reference sequence).

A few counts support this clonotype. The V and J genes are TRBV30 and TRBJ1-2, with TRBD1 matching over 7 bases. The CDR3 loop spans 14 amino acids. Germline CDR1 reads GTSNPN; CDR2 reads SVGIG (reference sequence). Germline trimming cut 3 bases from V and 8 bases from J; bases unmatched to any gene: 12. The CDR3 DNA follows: TGTGCCTGGAGCCTCTTAACAGGGGATTCGGGCTACACCTTC. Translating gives CAWSLLTGDSGYTF.

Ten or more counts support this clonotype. The DNA of the CDR3 is TGTGCCAGCAGCTCGCGACAGCAAGAGACCCAGTACTTC. Its translation: CASSSRQQETQYF. J is TRBJ2-5 and V is TRBV5-4, with D possibly being TRBD1 (5 bases). CDR3 length equals 13 residues. The V gene's germline CDR1 is SGHNT and CDR2 YYREEE (reference sequence). V lost 3 bases, J lost 2 bases, and 8 bases lay in between.

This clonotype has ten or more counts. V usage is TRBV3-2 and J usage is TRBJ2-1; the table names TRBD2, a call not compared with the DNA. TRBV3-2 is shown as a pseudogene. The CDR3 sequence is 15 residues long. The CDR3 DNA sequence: TGTGCCAGCAGCCAAGAGGGGGTAGCGGGGAATGAGCAGTTCTTC. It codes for CASSQEGVAGNEQFF.

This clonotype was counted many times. For the CDR3, the DNA is TGCAGTGCTAGCCAATTCGGACACCATAGCAATCAGCCCCAGCATTTT. This encodes CSASQFGHHSNQPQHF. The V call is TRBV20-1, the J call TRBJ1-5; tentatively, D is TRBD1 (5 bases). The ends were cut back, 3 bases at V and 0 bases at J, with 15 bases in the middle. This CDR3 is built from 16 residues. Germline values: CDR1 DFQATT, CDR2 SNEGSKA (reference sequence).

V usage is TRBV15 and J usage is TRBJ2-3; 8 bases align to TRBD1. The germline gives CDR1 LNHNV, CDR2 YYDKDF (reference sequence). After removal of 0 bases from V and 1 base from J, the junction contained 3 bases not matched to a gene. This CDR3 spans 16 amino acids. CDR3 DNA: TGTGCCACCAGCAGAGACGGGGGACAGGGCACAGATACGCAGTATTTT. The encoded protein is CATSRDGGQGTDTQYF.

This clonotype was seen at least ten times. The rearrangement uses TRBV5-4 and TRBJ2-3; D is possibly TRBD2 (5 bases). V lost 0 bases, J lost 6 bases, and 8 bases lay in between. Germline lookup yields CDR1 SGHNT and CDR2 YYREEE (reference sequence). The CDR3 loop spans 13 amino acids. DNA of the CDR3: TGTGCCAGCAGCTTGGGGCGCGGGGATACGCAGTATTTT. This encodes CASSLGRGDTQYF.

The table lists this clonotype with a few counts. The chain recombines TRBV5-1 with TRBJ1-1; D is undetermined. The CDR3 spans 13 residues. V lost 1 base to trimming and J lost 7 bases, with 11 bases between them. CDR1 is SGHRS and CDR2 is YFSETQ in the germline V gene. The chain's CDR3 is CASSLRESVEAFF. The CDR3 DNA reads TGCGCCAGCAGCTTGCGGGAGTCTGTTGAAGCTTTCTTT.

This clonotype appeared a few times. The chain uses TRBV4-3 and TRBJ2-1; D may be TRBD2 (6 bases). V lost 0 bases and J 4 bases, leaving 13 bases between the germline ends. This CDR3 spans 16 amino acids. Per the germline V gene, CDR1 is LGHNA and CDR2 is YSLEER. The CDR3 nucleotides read TGCGCCAGCAGCCAAGATTGGCGGGGCCTGTACAATGAGCAGTTCTTC. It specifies CASSQDWRGLYNEQFF.